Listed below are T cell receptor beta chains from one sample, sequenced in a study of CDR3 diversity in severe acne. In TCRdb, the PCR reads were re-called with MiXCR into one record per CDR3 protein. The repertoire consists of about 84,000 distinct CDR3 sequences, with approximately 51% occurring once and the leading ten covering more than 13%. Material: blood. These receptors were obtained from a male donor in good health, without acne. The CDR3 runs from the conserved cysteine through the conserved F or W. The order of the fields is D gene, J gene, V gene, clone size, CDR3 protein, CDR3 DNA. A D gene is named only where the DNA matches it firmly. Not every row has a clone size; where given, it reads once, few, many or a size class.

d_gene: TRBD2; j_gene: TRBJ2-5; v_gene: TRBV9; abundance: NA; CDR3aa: CASSEGPGLAPETQYF; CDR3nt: TGTGCCAGCAGCGAGGGACCGGGACTAGCCCCAGAGACCCAGTACTTC
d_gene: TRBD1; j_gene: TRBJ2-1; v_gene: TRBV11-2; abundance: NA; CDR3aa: CASSIRDSLDTQFF; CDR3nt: TGTGCCAGCAGCATTAGGGACAGTCTAGATACGCAGTTCTTC
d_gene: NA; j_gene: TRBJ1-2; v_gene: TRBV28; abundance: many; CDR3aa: CASSSPTPGLGGYTF; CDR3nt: TGTGCCAGCAGTTCCCCCACCCCAGGGCTTGGCGGCTACACCTTC
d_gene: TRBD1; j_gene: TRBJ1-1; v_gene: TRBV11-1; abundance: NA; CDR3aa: CASSLSGGALDTEAFF; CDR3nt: TGTGCCAGCAGCTTGTCAGGGGGCGCCCTGGACACTGAAGCTTTCTTT
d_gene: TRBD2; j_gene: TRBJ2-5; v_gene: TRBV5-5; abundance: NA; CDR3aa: CASSPGGRRETQYF; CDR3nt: TGTGCCAGCAGCCCGGGAGGAAGGAGGGAGACCCAGTACTTC
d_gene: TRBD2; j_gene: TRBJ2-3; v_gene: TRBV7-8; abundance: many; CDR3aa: CASSSEVAGGLAYF; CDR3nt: TGTGCCAGCAGCTCAGAGGTAGCGGGGGGGCTGGCGTATTTT
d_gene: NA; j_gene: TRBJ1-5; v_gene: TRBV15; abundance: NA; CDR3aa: CATSRDLVLTNQPQHF; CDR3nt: TGTGCCACCAGCAGAGATTTGGTCCTAACCAATCAGCCCCAGCATTTT
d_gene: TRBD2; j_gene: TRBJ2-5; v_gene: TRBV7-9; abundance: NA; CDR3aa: CASTTGGETQYF; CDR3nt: TGTGCCAGCACCACGGGGGGAGAGACCCAGTACTTC
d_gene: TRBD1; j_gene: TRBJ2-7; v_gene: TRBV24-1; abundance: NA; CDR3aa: CASSSGQGSEQYF; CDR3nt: TGTGCCAGCAGTTCAGGACAGGGATCCGAGCAGTACTTC
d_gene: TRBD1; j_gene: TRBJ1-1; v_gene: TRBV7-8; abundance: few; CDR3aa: CASSLRDSQNTEAFF; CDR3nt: TGTGCCAGCAGCCTCCGGGACAGCCAAAACACTGAAGCTTTCTTT
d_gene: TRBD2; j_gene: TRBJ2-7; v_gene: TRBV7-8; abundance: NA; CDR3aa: CASSLVLAGDTGELYF; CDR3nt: TGTGCCAGCAGCTTAGTTCTAGCGGGGGACACCGGGGAGCTGTACTTC
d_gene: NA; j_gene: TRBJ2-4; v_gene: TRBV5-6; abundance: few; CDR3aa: CANTFLGTHKSIQYF; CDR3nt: TGTGCCAACACCTTTCTCGGGACACACAAGAGCATTCAGTACTTC
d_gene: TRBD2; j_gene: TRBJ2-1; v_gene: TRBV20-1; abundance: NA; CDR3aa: CSAVLADNEQFF; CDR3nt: TGCAGTGCAGTCCTAGCGGACAATGAGCAGTTCTTC
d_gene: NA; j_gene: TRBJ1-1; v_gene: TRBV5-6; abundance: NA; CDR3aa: CASSWGTGPGSAEAFF; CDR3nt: TGTGCCAGCAGCTGGGGAACAGGGCCCGGCTCGGCTGAAGCTTTCTTT
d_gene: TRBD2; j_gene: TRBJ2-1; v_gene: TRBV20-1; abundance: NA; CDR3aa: CSAELAGGENEQFF; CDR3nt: TGCAGTGCGGAATTAGCGGGAGGTGAGAATGAGCAGTTCTTC
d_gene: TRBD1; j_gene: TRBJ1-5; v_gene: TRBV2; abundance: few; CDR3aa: CASSGQGSNQPQHF; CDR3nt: TGTGCCAGCAGTGGACAGGGAAGCAATCAGCCCCAGCATTTT
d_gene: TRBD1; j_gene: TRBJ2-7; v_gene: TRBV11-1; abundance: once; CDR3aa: CASSLALGTGAGEQYF; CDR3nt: TGTGCCAGCAGCTTAGCCCTGGGGACAGGGGCGGGCGAGCAGTACTTC
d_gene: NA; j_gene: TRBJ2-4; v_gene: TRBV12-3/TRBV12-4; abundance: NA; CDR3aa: CASSLRAGSRNIQYF; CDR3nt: TGTGCCAGCAGTTTAAGGGCAGGGAGTAGAAACATTCAGTACTTC
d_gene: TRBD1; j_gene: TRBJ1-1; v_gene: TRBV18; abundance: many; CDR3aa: CASWDEGQGDTEAFF; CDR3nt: TGTGCCAGCTGGGATGAGGGACAGGGAGACACTGAAGCTTTCTTT
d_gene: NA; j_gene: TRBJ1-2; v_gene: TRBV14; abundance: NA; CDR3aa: CASSQESGDFNYGYTF; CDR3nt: TGTGCCAGCAGCCAAGAGTCGGGGGATTTTAACTATGGCTACACCTTC
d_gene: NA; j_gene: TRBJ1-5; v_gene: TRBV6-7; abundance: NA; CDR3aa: CATRACEPQHF; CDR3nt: TGTGCCACCCGCGCCTGTGAGCCCCAGCATTTT
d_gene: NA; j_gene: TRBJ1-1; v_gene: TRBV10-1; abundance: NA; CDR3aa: CASSESLGGLNTEAFF; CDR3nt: TGCGCCAGCAGTGAGTCGTTGGGGGGCTTGAACACTGAAGCTTTCTTT
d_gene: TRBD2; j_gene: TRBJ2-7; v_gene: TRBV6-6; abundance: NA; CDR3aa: CASSERTSGTTYEQYF; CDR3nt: TGTGCCAGCAGTGAAAGGACGAGCGGGACGACCTACGAGCAGTACTTC
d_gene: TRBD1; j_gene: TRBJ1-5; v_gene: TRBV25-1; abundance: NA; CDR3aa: CASSESGGALRQPQHF; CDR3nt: TGTGCCAGCAGTGAGTCAGGGGGCGCATTAAGGCAGCCCCAGCATTTT
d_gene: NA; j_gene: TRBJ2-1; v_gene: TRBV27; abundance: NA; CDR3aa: CASSFQIGSDEQFF; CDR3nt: TGTGCCAGCAGTTTCCAGATTGGTAGCGATGAGCAGTTCTTC
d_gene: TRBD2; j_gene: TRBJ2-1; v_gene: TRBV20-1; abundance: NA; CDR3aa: CSARGLAGGPYNEQFF; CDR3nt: TGCAGTGCTAGGGGACTAGCGGGAGGGCCCTACAATGAGCAGTTCTTC
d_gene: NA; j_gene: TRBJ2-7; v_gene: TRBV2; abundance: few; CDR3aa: CASSRVTYEQYF; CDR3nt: TGTGCCAGCAGTAGGGTGACCTACGAGCAGTACTTC